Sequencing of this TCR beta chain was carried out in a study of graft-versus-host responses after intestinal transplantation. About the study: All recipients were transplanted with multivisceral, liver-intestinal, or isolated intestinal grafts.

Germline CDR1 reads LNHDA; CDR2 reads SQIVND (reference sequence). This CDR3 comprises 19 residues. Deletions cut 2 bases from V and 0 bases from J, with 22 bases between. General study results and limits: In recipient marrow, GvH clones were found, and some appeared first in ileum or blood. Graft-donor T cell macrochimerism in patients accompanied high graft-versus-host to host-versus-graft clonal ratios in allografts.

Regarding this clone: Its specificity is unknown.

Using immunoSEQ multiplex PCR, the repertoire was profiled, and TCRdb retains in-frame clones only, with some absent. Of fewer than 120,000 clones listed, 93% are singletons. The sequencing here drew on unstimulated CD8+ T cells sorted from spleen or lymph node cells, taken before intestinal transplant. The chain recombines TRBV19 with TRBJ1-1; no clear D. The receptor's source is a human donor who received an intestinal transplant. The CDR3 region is CASSISYSYSRGVNTEAFF. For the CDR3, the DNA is TGTGCCAGTAGTATATCCTACAGTTACTCCAGAGGAGTGAACACTGAAGCTTTCTTT.